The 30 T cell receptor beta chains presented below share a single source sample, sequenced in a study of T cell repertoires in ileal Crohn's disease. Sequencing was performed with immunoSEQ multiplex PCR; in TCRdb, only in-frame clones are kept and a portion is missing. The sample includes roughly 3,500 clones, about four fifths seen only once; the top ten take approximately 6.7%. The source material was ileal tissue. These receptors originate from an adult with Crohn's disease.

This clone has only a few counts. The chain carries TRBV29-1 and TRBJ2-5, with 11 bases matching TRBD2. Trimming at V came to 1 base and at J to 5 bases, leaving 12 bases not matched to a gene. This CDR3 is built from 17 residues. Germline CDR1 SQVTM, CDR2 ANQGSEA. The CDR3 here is CSVEGGGLAGGPETQYF. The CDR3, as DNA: TGCAGCGTTGAAGGCGGGGGGCTAGCGGGGGGTCCGGAGACCCAGTACTTC.

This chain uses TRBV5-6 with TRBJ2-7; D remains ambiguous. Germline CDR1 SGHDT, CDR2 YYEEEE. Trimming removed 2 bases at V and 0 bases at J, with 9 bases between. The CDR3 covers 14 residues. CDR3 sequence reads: CASSFQTSSYEQYF. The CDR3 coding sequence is TGTGCCAGCAGCTTCCAGACATCCTCCTACGAGCAGTACTTC.

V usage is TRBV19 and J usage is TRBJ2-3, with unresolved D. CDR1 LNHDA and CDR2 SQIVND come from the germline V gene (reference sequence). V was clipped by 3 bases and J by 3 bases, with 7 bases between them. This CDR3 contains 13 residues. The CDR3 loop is CASSMAGTDTQYF. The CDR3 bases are TGTGCCAGTAGTATGGCCGGGACAGATACGCAGTATTTT. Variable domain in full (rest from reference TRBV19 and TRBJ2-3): DGGITQSPKYLFRKEGQNVTLSCEQNLNHDAMYWYRQDPGQGLRLIYYSQIVNDFQKGDIAEGYSVSREKKESFPLTVTSAQKNPTAFYLCASSMAGTDTQYFGPGTRLTVL.

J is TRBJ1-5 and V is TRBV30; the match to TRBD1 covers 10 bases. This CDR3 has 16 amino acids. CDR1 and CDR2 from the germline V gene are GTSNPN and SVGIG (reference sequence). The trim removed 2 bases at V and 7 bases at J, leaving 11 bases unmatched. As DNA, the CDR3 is TGTGCCTGGAGTAGACAGACAGGGGGCTACAGACAGCCCCAGCATTTT. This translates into CAWSRQTGGYRQPQHF. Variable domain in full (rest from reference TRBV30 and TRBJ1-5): SQTIHQWPATLVQPVGSPLSLECTVEGTSNPNLYWYRQAAGRGLQLLFYSVGIGQISSEVPQNLSASRPQDRQFILSSKKLLLSDSGFYLCAWSRQTGGYRQPQHFGDGTRLSIL.

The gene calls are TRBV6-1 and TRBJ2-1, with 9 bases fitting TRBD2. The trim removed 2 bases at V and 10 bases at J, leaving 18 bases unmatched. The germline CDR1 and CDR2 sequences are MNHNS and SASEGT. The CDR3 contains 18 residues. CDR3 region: CASSERYQLAGVGSEQFF. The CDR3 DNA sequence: TGTGCCAGCAGTGAACGATACCAACTAGCGGGCGTAGGGTCAGAGCAGTTCTTC.

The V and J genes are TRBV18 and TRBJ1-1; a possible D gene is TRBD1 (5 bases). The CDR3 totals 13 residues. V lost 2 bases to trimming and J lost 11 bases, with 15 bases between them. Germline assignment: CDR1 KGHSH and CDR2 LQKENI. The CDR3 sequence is CASSPEIGGEAFF. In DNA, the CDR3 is TGTGCCAGCTCACCAGAAATCGGGGGAGAGGCTTTCTTT.

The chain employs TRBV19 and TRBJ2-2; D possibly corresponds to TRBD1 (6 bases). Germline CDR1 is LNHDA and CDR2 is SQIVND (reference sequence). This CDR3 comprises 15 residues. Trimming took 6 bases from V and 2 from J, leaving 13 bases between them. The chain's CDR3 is CASRTLDSNTGELFF. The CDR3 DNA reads TGTGCCAGTAGAACCTTGGACAGTAACACCGGGGAGCTGTTTTTT.

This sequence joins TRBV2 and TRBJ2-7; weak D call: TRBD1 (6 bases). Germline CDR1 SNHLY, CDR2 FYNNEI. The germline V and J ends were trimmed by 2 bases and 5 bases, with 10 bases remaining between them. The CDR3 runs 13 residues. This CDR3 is CASSERDIDEQYF. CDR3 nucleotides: TGTGCCAGCAGTGAAAGGGACATCGACGAGCAGTACTTC.

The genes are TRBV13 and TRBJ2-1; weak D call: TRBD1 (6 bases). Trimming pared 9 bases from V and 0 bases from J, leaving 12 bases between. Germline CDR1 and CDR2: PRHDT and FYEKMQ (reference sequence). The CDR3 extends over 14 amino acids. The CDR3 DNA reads TGTGCCAGTCACACAGGGAGCTCCTACAATGAGCAGTTCTTC. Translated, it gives CASHTGSSYNEQFF.

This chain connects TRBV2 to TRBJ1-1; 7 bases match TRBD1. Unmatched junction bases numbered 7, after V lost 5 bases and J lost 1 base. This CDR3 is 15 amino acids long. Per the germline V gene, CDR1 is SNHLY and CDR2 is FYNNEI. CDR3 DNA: TGTGCCAGCAGTAGAACAGGGGAACCGAACACTGAAGCTTTCTTT. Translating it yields CASSRTGEPNTEAFF.

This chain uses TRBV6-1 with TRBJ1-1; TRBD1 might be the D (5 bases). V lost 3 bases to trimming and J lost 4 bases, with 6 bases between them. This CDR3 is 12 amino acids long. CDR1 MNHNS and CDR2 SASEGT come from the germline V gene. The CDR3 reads CASSEGRTEAFF. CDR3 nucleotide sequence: TGTGCCAGCAGTGAGGGGCGCACTGAAGCTTTCTTT.

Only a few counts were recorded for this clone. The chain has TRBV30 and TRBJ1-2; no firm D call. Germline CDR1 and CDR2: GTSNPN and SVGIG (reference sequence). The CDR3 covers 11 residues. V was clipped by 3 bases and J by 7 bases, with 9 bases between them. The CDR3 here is CAWRVGLGYTF. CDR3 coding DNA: TGTGCCTGGAGGGTGGGCCTTGGCTACACCTTC.

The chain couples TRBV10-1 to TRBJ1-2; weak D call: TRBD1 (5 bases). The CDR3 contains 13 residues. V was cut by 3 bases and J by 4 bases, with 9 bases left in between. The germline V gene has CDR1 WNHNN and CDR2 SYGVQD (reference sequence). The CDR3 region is CASSEDRVYGYTF. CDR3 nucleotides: TGCGCCAGCAGTGAAGACAGAGTCTATGGCTACACCTTC.

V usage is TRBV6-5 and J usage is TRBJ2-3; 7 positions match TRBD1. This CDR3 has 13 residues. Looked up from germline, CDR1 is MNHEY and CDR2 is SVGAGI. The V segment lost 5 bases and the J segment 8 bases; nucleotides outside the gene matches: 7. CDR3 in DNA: TGTGCCAGCAGTCGACAGGGCAGAGGTACGCAGTATTTT. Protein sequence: CASSRQGRGTQYF.

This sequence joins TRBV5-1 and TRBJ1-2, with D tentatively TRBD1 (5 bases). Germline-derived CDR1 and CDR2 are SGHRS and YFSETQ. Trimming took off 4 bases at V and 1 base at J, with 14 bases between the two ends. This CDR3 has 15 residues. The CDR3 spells CASSPRWGSNYGYTF. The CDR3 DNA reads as TGCGCCAGCAGCCCCCGATGGGGCAGTAACTATGGCTACACCTTC. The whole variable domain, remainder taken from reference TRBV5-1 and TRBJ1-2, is KAGVTQTPRYLIKTRGQQVTLSCSPISGHRSVSWYQQTPGQGLQFLFEYFSETQRNKGNFPGRFSGRQFSNSRSEMNVSTLELGDSALYLCASSPRWGSNYGYTFGSGTRLTVV.

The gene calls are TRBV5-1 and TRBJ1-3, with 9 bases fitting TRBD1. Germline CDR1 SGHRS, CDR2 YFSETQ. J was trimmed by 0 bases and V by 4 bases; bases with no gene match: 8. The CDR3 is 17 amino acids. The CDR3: CASSPGQGSHSGNTIYF. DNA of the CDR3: TGCGCCAGCAGCCCGGGACAGGGATCCCACTCTGGAAACACCATATATTTT.

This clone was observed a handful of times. The DNA of the CDR3 is TGTGCCAGCTCACCACCGGCTAGCGGGGGTTGGGACATTCAGTACTTC. Residues: CASSPPASGGWDIQYF. The chain combines TRBV18 with TRBJ2-4, with TRBD2 matching 10 bases. Per the germline V gene, CDR1 is KGHSH and CDR2 is LQKENI. V lost 0 bases and J lost 8; bases outside the gene matches: 7. The CDR3 is 16 amino acids.

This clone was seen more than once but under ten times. The chain's CDR3 is CASSRTLGVNEQYF. The CDR3 DNA reads TGCGCCAGCAGCCGTACACTCGGGGTCAACGAGCAGTACTTC. V is TRBV5-1 and J is TRBJ2-7; TRBD2 might be the D (5 bases). The germline V gene encodes CDR1 SGHRS and CDR2 YFSETQ. The CDR3 is made up of 14 amino acids. The germline V and J ends were trimmed by 4 bases and 5 bases, with 16 bases remaining between them.

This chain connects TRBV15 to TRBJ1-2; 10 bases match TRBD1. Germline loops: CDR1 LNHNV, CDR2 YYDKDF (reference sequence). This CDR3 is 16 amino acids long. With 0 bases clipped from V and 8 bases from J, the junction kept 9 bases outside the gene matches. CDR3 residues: CATSRDTAGTGEGYTF. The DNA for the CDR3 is TGTGCCACCAGCAGAGATACGGCCGGGACAGGGGAAGGCTACACCTTC.

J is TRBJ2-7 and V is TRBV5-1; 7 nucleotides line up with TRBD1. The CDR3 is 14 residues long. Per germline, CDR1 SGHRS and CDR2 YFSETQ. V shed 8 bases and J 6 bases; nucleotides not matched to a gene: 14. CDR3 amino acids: CASGKGTELGEQYF. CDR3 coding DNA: TGCGCCAGTGGCAAAGGGACAGAGTTGGGCGAGCAGTACTTC.

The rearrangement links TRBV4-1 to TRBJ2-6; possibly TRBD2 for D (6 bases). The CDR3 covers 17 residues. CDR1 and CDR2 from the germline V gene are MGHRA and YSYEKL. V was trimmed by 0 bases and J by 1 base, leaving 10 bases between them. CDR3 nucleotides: TGCGCCAGCAGCCAAGACCCGGGAGCATCTGGGGCCAACGTCCTGACTTTC. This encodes CASSQDPGASGANVLTF.

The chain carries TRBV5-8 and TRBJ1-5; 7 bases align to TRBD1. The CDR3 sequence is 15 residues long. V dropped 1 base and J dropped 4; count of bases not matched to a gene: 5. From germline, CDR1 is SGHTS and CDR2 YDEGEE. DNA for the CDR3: TGTGCCAGCAGCTTGACCGGGACAGATAATCAGCCCCAGCATTTT. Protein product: CASSLTGTDNQPQHF.

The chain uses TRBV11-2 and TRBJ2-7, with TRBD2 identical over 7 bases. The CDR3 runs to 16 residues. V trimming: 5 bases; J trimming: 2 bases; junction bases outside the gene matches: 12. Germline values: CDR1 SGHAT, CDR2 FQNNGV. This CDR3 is CASSRSLGAGPYEQYF. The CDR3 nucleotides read TGTGCCAGCAGCCGATCCCTAGGAGCGGGGCCCTACGAGCAGTACTTC.

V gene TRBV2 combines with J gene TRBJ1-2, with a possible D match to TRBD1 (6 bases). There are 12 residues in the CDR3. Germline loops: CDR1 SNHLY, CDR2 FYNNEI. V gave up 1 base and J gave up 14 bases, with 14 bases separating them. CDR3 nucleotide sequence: TGTGCCAGCAGTGAAGTTTGGACAGCAAAGACCTTC. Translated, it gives CASSEVWTAKTF.

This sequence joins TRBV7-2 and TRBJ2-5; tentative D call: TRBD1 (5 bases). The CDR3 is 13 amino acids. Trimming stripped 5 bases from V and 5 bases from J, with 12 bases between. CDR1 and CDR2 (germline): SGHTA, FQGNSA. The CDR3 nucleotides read TGTGCCAGCAGCCCGCCCAAGGGGGAGACCCAGTACTTC. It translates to CASSPPKGETQYF.

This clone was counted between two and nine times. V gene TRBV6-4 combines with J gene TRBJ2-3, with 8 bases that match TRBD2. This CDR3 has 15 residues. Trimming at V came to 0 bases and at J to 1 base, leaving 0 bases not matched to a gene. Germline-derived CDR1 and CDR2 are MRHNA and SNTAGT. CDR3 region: CASSDSRGGTDTQYF. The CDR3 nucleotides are TGTGCCAGCAGTGACTCGCGGGGGGGCACAGATACGCAGTATTTT.

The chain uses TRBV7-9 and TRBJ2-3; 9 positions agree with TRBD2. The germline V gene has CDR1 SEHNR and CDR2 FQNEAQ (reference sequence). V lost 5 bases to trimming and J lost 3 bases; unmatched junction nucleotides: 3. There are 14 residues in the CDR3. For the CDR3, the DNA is TGTGCCAGCAGCCCGGGACTAGCTACAGATACGCAGTATTTT. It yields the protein CASSPGLATDTQYF.

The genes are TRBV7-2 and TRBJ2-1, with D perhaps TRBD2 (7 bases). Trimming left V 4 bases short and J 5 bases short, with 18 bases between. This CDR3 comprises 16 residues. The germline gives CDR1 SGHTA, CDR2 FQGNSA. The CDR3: CASSSLRRGANNEQFF. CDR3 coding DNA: TGTGCCAGCAGCTCCCTCCGACGGGGGGCGAACAATGAGCAGTTCTTC.

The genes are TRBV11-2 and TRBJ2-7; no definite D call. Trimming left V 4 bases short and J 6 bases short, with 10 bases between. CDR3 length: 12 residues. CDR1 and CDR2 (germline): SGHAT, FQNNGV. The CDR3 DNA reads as TGTGCCAGCAGCTCCTCCCCCAGCGAGCAGTACTTC. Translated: CASSSSPSEQYF.

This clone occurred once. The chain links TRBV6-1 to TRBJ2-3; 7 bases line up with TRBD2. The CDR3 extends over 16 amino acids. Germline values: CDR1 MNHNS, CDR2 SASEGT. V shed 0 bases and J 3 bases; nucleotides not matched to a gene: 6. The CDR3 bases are TGTGCCAGCAGTGAAGCGCCTGGGGGGGGAACAGATACGCAGTATTTT. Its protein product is CASSEAPGGGTDTQYF.